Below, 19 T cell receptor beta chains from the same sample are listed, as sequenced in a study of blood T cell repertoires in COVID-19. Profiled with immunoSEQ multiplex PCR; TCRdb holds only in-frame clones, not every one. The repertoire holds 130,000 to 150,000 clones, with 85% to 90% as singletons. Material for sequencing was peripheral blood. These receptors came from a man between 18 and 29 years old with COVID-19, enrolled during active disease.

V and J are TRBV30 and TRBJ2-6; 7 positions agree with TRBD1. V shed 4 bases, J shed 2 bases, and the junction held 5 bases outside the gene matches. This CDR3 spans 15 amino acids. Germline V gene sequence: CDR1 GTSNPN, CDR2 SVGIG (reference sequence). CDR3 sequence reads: CAWTPGTAGANVLTF. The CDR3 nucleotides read TGTGCCTGGACCCCAGGGACAGCTGGGGCCAACGTCCTGACTTTC.

CDR3 residues: CASRSPNSYEQYF. The CDR3 DNA sequence: TGTGCCAGCAGGAGCCCTAACTCCTACGAGCAGTACTTC. This chain joins TRBV13 and TRBJ2-7; D unclear. The CDR3 is made up of 13 amino acids. V lost 6 bases to trimming and J lost 0 bases, with 9 bases between them. CDR1 is PRHDT, CDR2 FYEKMQ, per germline (reference sequence).

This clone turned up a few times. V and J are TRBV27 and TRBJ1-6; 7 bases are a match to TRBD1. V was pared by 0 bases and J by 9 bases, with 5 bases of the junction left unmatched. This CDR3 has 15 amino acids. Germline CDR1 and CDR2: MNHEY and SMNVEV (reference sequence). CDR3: CASSLSTGKSSPLHF. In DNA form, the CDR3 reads TGTGCCAGCAGTTTATCGACAGGGAAAAGTTCACCCCTCCACTTT.

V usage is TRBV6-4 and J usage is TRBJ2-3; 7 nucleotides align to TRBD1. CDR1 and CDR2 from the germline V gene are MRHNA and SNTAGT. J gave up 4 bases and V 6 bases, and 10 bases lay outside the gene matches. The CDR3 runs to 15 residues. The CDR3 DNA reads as TGTGCCAGCAGCCCTACAGGGGCAGGGGCAGATACGCAGTATTTT. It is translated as CASSPTGAGADTQYF.

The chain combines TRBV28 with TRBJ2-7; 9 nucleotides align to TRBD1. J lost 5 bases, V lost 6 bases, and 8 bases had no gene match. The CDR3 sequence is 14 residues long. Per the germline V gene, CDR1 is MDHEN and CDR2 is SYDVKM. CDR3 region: CASSHRDRANEQYF. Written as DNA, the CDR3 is TGTGCCAGCAGCCACCGGGACAGGGCGAACGAGCAGTACTTC.

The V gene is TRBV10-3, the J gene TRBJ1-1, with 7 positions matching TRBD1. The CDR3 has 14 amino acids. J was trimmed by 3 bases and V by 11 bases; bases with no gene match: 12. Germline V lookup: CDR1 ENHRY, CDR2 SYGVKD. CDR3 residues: CAPTPRGADTEAFF. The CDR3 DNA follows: TGTGCCCCTACCCCCAGGGGGGCGGACACTGAAGCTTTCTTT.

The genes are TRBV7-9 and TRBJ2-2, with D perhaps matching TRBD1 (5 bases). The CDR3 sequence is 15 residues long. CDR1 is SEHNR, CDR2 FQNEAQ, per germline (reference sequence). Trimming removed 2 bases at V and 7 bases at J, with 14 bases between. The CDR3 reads CASSLFQGSSGELFF. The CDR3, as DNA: TGTGCCAGCAGCTTATTTCAGGGATCCAGCGGGGAGCTGTTTTTT.

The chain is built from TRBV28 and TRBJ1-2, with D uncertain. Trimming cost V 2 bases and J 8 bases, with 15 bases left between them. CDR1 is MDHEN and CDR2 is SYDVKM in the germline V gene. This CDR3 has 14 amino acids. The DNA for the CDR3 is TGTGCCAGCAGTTTAGGTTGGAGGGCGGAGGGCTACACCTTC. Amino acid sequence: CASSLGWRAEGYTF.

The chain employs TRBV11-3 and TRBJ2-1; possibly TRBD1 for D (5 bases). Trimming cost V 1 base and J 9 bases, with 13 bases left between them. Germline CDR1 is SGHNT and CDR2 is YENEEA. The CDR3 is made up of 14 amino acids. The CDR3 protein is CASSLGPPGSEQFF. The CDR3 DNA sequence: TGTGCCAGCAGCTTAGGCCCCCCAGGGTCTGAGCAGTTCTTC.

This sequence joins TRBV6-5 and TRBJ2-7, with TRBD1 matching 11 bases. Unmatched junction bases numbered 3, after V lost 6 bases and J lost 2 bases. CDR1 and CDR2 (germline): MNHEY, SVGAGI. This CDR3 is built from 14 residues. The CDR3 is CASSLGQGAYEQYF. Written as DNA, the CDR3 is TGTGCCAGCAGCTTGGGACAGGGGGCCTACGAGCAGTACTTC.

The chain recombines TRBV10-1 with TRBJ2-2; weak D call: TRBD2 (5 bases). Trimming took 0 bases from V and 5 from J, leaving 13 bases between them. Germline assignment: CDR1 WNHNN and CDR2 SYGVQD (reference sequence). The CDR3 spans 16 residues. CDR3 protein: CASSESHGPGTGELFF. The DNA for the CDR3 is TGCGCCAGCAGTGAGTCGCACGGCCCGGGAACCGGGGAGCTGTTTTTT.

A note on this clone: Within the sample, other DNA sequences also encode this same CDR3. The CDR3 spells CASSPGTGSYEQYF. The CDR3 bases are TGTGCCAGCAGCCCCGGGACAGGGTCCTACGAGCAGTACTTC. This rearrangement joins TRBV13 to TRBJ2-7; 9 nucleotides agree with TRBD1. V trimming: 5 bases; J trimming: 1 base; junction bases outside the gene matches: 3. Germline assignment: CDR1 PRHDT and CDR2 FYEKMQ (reference sequence). CDR3 size: 14 residues.

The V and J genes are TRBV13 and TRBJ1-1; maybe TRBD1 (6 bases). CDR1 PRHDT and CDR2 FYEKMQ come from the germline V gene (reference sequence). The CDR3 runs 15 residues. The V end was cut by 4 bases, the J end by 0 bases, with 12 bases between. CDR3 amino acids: CASSSPTGLNTEAFF. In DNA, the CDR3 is TGTGCCAGCAGCTCCCCGACAGGTTTGAACACTGAAGCTTTCTTT.

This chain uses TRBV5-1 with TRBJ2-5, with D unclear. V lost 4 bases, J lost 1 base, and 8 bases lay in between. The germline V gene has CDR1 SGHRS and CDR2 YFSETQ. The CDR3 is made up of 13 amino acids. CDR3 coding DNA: TGCGCCAGCAGCCAGGATAGCCAAGAGACCCAGTACTTC. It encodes CASSQDSQETQYF.

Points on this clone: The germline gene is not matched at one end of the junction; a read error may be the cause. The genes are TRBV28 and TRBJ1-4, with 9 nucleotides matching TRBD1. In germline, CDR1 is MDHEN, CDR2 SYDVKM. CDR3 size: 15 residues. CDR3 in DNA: TGTGCCAGCAGGACCGCCGGGACAGGGAATGAAAAACTGCTTTTT. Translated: CASRTAGTGNEKLLF. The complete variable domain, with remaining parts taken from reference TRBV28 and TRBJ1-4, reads DVKVTQSSRYLVKRTGEKVFLECVQDMDHENMFWYRQDPGLGLRLIYFSYDVKMKEKGDIPEGYSVSREKKERFSLILESASTNQTSMYLCASRTAGTGNEKLLFGSGTQLSVL.

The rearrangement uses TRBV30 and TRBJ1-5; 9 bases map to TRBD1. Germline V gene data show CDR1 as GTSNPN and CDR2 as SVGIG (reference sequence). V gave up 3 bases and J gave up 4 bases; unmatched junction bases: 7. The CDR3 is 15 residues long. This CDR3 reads CAWSERTGVNQPQHF. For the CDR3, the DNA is TGTGCCTGGAGCGAGAGGACAGGGGTGAATCAGCCCCAGCATTTT.

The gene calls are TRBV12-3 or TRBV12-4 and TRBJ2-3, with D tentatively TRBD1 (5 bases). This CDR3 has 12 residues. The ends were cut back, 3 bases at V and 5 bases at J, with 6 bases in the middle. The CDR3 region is CASSFQGDTQYF. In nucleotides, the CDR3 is TGTGCCAGCAGTTTTCAGGGAGATACGCAGTATTTT.

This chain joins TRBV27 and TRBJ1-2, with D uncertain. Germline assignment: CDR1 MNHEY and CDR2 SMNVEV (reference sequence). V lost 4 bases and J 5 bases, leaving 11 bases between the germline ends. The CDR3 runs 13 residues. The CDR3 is CASSSSPGYGYTF. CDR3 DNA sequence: TGTGCCAGCAGTTCGTCGCCGGGGTATGGCTACACCTTC.

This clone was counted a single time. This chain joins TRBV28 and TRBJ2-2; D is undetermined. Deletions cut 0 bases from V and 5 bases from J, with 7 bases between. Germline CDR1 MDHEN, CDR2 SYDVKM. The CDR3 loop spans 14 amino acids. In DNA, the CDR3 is TGTGCCAGCAGTTTATGGGCCGCTACCGGGGAGCTGTTTTTT. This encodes CASSLWAATGELFF.